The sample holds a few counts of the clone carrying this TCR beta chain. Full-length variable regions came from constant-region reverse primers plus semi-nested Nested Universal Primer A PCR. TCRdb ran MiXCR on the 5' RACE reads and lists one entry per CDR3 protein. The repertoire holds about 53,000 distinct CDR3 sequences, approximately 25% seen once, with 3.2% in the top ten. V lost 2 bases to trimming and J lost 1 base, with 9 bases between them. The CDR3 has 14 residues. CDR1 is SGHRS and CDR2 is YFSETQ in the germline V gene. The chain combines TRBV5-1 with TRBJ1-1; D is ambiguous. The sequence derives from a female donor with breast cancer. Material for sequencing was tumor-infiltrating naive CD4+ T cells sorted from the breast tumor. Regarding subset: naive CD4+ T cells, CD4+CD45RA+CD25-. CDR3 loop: CASSLTRQNTEAFF. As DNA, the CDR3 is TGCGCCAGCAGCTTAACGAGACAGAACACTGAAGCTTTCTTT.